This is a list of T cell receptor beta chains from one sample in a study of shared clonotypes between healthy human individuals. The repertoire was sequenced with immunoSEQ multiplex PCR; TCRdb's copy has only in-frame clones and lacks some. The sample includes about 2.4 million clones, 90% to 95% of them seen just once. Input material: naive CD4+ T cells sorted from blood. These TCRs come from a man between 18 and 35 years old in good health. Both conserved end residues are part of each CDR3. The order of the fields is CDR3 DNA, CDR3 protein, V gene, D gene, J gene, clone size. D genes are given only for firm matches. Some rows mark clone size as missing; the rest say once, few, many or name a class of expanded clone.

CDR3nt: TGCGCCAGCAGCTCGGACACCGCCGACTATGGCTACACCTTC
CDR3aa: CASSSDTADYGYTF
v_gene: TRBV5-1
d_gene: -
j_gene: TRBJ1-2
abundance: -

CDR3nt: TGTGCCATCAGTGAGGACAGGGGGAATTCACCCCTCCACTTT
CDR3aa: CAISEDRGNSPLHF
v_gene: TRBV10-3
d_gene: TRBD1
j_gene: TRBJ1-6
abundance: -

CDR3nt: TGTGCCTGGAGTAGCGGGGGGAAAGGCACTGAAGCTTTCTTT
CDR3aa: CAWSSGGKGTEAFF
v_gene: TRBV30
d_gene: -
j_gene: TRBJ1-1
abundance: -

CDR3nt: TGTGCCAGCAGCTCCCCCGGGACAGGGGGAGGCTACACCTTC
CDR3aa: CASSSPGTGGGYTF
v_gene: TRBV7-3
d_gene: TRBD1
j_gene: TRBJ1-2
abundance: -

CDR3nt: TGTGCCAGCAGTGATCTAGCGGGTGGCACCGGGGAGCTGTTTTTT
CDR3aa: CASSDLAGGTGELFF
v_gene: TRBV6-1
d_gene: TRBD2
j_gene: TRBJ2-2
abundance: -

CDR3nt: TGTGCCAGCAGGCCAAGAGGGGAGAGTGTGTACGAGCAGTACTTC
CDR3aa: CASRPRGESVYEQYF
v_gene: TRBV7-8
d_gene: -
j_gene: TRBJ2-7
abundance: once

CDR3nt: TGTGCCAGCAGCTTGAGAGGAACACCCCTCCACTTT
CDR3aa: CASSLRGTPLHF
v_gene: TRBV5-8
d_gene: -
j_gene: TRBJ1-6
abundance: -

CDR3nt: TGTGCCAGCAGTAAACCGGGACAGCAAGAGACCCAGTACTTC
CDR3aa: CASSKPGQQETQYF
v_gene: TRBV6-5
d_gene: TRBD1
j_gene: TRBJ2-5
abundance: -

CDR3nt: TGTGCCAGCTCACCACGCCGCGGACAGGGAGGTCCAGAGACCCAGTACTTC
CDR3aa: CASSPRRGQGGPETQYF
v_gene: TRBV18
d_gene: TRBD1
j_gene: TRBJ2-5
abundance: -

CDR3nt: TGTGCCAGCAGTAAGGACAGGGGCAATCAGCCCCAGCATTTT
CDR3aa: CASSKDRGNQPQHF
v_gene: TRBV5-8
d_gene: TRBD1
j_gene: TRBJ1-5
abundance: -

CDR3nt: TGTGCCAGCAGTGCCCCCGGGACAGGGTCCACTAATGAAAAACTGTTTTTT
CDR3aa: CASSAPGTGSTNEKLFF
v_gene: TRBV6-1
d_gene: TRBD1
j_gene: TRBJ1-4
abundance: -

CDR3nt: TGCGCCAGCAGTCAAAAGGGTTTCCGGAGCACAGATACGCAGTATTTT
CDR3aa: CASSQKGFRSTDTQYF
v_gene: TRBV4-1
d_gene: -
j_gene: TRBJ2-3
abundance: once

CDR3nt: TGCGCCAGCAGTGTCTACGGCCCCGATAATGAGCAGTTCTTC
CDR3aa: CASSVYGPDNEQFF
v_gene: TRBV10-1
d_gene: -
j_gene: TRBJ2-1
abundance: -

CDR3nt: TGTGCCAGCAGTATCCCACCGGGACAGGGACCTAACGAGCAGTACTTC
CDR3aa: CASSIPPGQGPNEQYF
v_gene: TRBV28
d_gene: TRBD1
j_gene: TRBJ2-7
abundance: -

CDR3nt: TGTGCCAGCAGCGTAGATGGAGTCCCCAGCACAGATACGCAGTATTTT
CDR3aa: CASSVDGVPSTDTQYF
v_gene: TRBV9
d_gene: -
j_gene: TRBJ2-3
abundance: -

CDR3nt: TGTGCCAGCAGTGCGGGACAGGGAAGATCACCCCTCCACTTT
CDR3aa: CASSAGQGRSPLHF
v_gene: TRBV2
d_gene: TRBD1
j_gene: TRBJ1-6
abundance: few

CDR3nt: TGTGCCAGCAGCAAAGTAACTGAAGAGACCCAGTACTTC
CDR3aa: CASSKVTEETQYF
v_gene: TRBV21-1
d_gene: -
j_gene: TRBJ2-5
abundance: -

CDR3nt: TGTGCCAGCAGCTTATCGGCGGAGGCAGGGTGGACCGGGGAGCTGTTTTTT
CDR3aa: CASSLSAEAGWTGELFF
v_gene: TRBV11-3
d_gene: -
j_gene: TRBJ2-2
abundance: -

CDR3nt: TGCGCCAGCAGCCAAGATTGGATAGGGACTAGCGGGAGTGATGAGCAGTTCTTC
CDR3aa: CASSQDWIGTSGSDEQFF
v_gene: TRBV4-3
d_gene: TRBD2
j_gene: TRBJ2-1
abundance: -

CDR3nt: TGTGCCAGCAGCCCGTGGACAGGAGGTCTCGAGCAGTACTTC
CDR3aa: CASSPWTGGLEQYF
v_gene: TRBV7-9
d_gene: TRBD1
j_gene: TRBJ2-7
abundance: -

CDR3nt: TGTGCCAGCAGTGATGTAGCGGTCGGGTACCCAGATACGCAGTATTTT
CDR3aa: CASSDVAVGYPDTQYF
v_gene: TRBV2
d_gene: -
j_gene: TRBJ2-3
abundance: once

CDR3nt: TGCGCCAGCAGCCAAGGGGTGACTGGGCCCGGGGAGCTGTTTTTT
CDR3aa: CASSQGVTGPGELFF
v_gene: TRBV4-3
d_gene: -
j_gene: TRBJ2-2
abundance: -

CDR3nt: TGTGCCAGCAGCCCCGGGACTAGCGGGAGGGCCTCCGTCGAGCAGTACTTC
CDR3aa: CASSPGTSGRASVEQYF
v_gene: TRBV7-6
d_gene: TRBD2
j_gene: TRBJ2-7
abundance: -

CDR3nt: TGTGCCAGCAGTCCGTTACTAGTATCCTACAATGAGCAGTTCTTC
CDR3aa: CASSPLLVSYNEQFF
v_gene: TRBV27
d_gene: -
j_gene: TRBJ2-1
abundance: once

CDR3nt: TGTGCCAGCACCCGAGCAGGGAATGAAAAACTGTTTTTT
CDR3aa: CASTRAGNEKLFF
v_gene: TRBV7-9
d_gene: -
j_gene: TRBJ1-4
abundance: few

CDR3nt: TGTGCCTGGAGTGTTCTCCCCGGGACTTCACCCCTCCACTTT
CDR3aa: CAWSVLPGTSPLHF
v_gene: TRBV30
d_gene: -
j_gene: TRBJ1-6
abundance: -

CDR3nt: TGTGCCTGGTCCACGAAGGGGGTTTCCTATGGCTACACCTTC
CDR3aa: CAWSTKGVSYGYTF
v_gene: TRBV30
d_gene: -
j_gene: TRBJ1-2
abundance: -

CDR3nt: TGTGCCAGCAGTGAAGAGTGGGGGACTGGAAACACCATATATTTT
CDR3aa: CASSEEWGTGNTIYF
v_gene: TRBV2
d_gene: -
j_gene: TRBJ1-3
abundance: -

CDR3nt: TGTGCCAGCAGCTTATCGGGGACAGGGAGGGAAAAACTGTTTTTT
CDR3aa: CASSLSGTGREKLFF
v_gene: TRBV7-8
d_gene: TRBD1
j_gene: TRBJ1-4
abundance: -

CDR3nt: TGTGCCAGCAGGCCTACAGGGGAAGAGCAGTACTTC
CDR3aa: CASRPTGEEQYF
v_gene: TRBV28
d_gene: TRBD1
j_gene: TRBJ2-7
abundance: -

CDR3nt: TGTGCCAGCAGCCACAAGCGGGGGGCCTACGAGCAGTACTTC
CDR3aa: CASSHKRGAYEQYF
v_gene: TRBV7-2
d_gene: TRBD2
j_gene: TRBJ2-7
abundance: -

CDR3nt: TGTGCCAGCTCACAACAGGGGGCAGGTGATAATTCACCCCTCCACTTT
CDR3aa: CASSQQGAGDNSPLHF
v_gene: TRBV18
d_gene: TRBD1
j_gene: TRBJ1-6
abundance: -

CDR3nt: TGTGCCAGCTCACCAGTAACGGGAAAGCAGGAGACCCAGTACTTC
CDR3aa: CASSPVTGKQETQYF
v_gene: TRBV18
d_gene: -
j_gene: TRBJ2-5
abundance: -

CDR3nt: TGTGCCAGTAGTATTGGGGGGAACTATAATTCACCCCTCCACTTT
CDR3aa: CASSIGGNYNSPLHF
v_gene: TRBV19
d_gene: -
j_gene: TRBJ1-6
abundance: -

CDR3nt: TGCGCCAGCAGCGCGGACAGTGTCTCCTACAATGAGCAGTTCTTC
CDR3aa: CASSADSVSYNEQFF
v_gene: TRBV5-1
d_gene: -
j_gene: TRBJ2-1
abundance: -

CDR3nt: TGTGCCAGTAGTATACGGGGGGGTGGCAATCAGCCCCAGCATTTT
CDR3aa: CASSIRGGGNQPQHF
v_gene: TRBV19
d_gene: -
j_gene: TRBJ1-5
abundance: -

CDR3nt: TGTGCCAGCAGCTCTTCGGGCCCCCGGGTTGGAAACACCATATATTTT
CDR3aa: CASSSSGPRVGNTIYF
v_gene: TRBV7-2
d_gene: -
j_gene: TRBJ1-3
abundance: -

CDR3nt: TGTGCCAGCAGCCGACTCACAGGGGGACAAAACATTCAGTACTTC
CDR3aa: CASSRLTGGQNIQYF
v_gene: TRBV6-5
d_gene: TRBD1
j_gene: TRBJ2-4
abundance: -

CDR3nt: TGTGCCAGCAGCGGGACAGGGGGATGGACTGAAGCTTTCTTT
CDR3aa: CASSGTGGWTEAFF
v_gene: TRBV5-4
d_gene: TRBD1
j_gene: TRBJ1-1
abundance: -

CDR3nt: TGCGCCAGCCGACCGGGGAGTACGCACACCGGGGAGCTGTTTTTT
CDR3aa: CASRPGSTHTGELFF
v_gene: TRBV5-1
d_gene: -
j_gene: TRBJ2-2
abundance: -

CDR3nt: TGTGCCAGCAGTTACGACGGGGTTAATTCACCCCTCCACTTT
CDR3aa: CASSYDGVNSPLHF
v_gene: TRBV6-5
d_gene: -
j_gene: TRBJ1-6
abundance: -

CDR3nt: TGCAGCGTCGAACTAGCGGGGGGCCCAGTCTCCCAGTACTTC
CDR3aa: CSVELAGGPVSQYF
v_gene: TRBV29-1
d_gene: TRBD2
j_gene: TRBJ2-5
abundance: -